Listed here is a single T cell receptor beta chain. Its antigen is unidentified. This entry comes from a study of CD8+ T cells in alopecia areata. Study summary: Treated patients took oral tofacitinib at 5 to 10 mg twice daily.

The CDR3 is made up of 16 amino acids. Germline assignment: CDR1 MGHRA and CDR2 YSYEKL. The V end was cut by 0 bases, the J end by 3 bases, with 12 bases between. Sequencing relied on a cDNA template that was reverse transcribed from extracted RNA. Sequencing used immunoSEQ multiplex PCR; TCRdb keeps in-frame clones, though not all of them. The sample shows approximately 150,000 clones, about 88% of them seen only once. Points from the study as a whole: The presence of one nonresponder keeps the tie between baseline CD8+ expansion and response uncertain. Lesional scalp, notably in alopecia totalis/universalis, had clonality above that of normal scalp.

The treatment was: oral pan-JAK inhibitor, 5-10 mg twice daily. Sorted out of PBMCs were CD4+ T cells and CD8+ T cells. This sequence originates from a human donor with alopecia areata. Material: CD8+ T cells sorted from blood, obtained at week 4, from a patient treated with tofacitinib. The V gene is TRBV4-1, the J gene TRBJ1-5, with unresolved D. CDR3 nucleotides: TGCGCCAGCAGCCAAGAATCTAGGCAGAACAATCAGCCCCAGCATTTT. Protein sequence: CASSQESRQNNQPQHF.